The following is a TCR beta chain sequence with its context. TCRdb's copy holds only in-frame clones and misses some; the assay was immunoSEQ multiplex PCR. The profile shows about 44,000 clones, around 96% of them singletons. There are 12 residues in the CDR3. Germline V gene sequence: CDR1 SNHLY, CDR2 FYNNEI. V lost 8 bases and J lost 4, with 11 bases in between. This sample was taken from a study of technical replicates of blood from several donors. The sample was T cells isolated from PBMCs. The chain uses TRBV2 and TRBJ1-2, with D uncertain. This TCR was recovered from a human donor in good health. CDR3 bases: TGTGCCAGCCTCGGGTTCGGCTATGGCTACACCTTC. Encoded protein: CASLGFGYGYTF.